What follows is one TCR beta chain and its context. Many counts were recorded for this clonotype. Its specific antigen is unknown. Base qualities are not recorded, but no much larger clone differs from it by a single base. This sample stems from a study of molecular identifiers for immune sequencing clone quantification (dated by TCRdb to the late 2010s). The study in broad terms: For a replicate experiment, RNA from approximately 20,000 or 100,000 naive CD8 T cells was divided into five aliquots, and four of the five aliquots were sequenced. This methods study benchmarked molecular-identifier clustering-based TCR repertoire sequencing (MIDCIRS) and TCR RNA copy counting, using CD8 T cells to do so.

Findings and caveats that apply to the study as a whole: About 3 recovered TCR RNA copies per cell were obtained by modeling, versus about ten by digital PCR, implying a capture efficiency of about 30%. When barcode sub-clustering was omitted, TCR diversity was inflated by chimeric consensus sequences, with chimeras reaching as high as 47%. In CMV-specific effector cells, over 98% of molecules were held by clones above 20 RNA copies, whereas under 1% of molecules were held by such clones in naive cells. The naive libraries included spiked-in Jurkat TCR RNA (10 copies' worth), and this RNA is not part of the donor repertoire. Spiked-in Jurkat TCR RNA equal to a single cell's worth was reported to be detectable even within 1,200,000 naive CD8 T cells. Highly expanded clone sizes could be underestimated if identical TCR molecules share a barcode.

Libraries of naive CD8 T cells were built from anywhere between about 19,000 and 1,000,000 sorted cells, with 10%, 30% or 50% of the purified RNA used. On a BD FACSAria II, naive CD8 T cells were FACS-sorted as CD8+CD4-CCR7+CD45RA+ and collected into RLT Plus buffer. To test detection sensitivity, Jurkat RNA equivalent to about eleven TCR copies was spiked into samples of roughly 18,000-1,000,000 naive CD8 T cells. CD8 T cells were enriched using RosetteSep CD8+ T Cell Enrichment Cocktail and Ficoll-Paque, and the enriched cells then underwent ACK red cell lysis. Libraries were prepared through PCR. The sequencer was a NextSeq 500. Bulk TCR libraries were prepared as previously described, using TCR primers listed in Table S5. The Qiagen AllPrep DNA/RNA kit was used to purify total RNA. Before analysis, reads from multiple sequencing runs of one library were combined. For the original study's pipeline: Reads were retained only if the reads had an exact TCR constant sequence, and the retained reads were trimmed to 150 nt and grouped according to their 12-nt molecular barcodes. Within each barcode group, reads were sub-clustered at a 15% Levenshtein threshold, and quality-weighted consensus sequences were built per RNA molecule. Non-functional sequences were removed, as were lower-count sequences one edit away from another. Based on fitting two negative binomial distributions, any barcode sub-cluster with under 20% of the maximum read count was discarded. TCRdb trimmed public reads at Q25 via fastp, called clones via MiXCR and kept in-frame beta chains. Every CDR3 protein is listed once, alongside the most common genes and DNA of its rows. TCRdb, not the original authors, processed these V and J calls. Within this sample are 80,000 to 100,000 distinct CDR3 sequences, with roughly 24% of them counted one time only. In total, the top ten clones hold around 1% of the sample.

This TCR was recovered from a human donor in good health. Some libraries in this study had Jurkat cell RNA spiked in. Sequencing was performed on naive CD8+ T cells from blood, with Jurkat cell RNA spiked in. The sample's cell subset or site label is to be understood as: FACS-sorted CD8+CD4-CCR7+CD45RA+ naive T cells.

The encoded CDR3 is CASSYTPYREAFF. The bases read TGTGCCAGCAGTTATACCCCCTACCGTGAAGCTTTCTTT. The chain is encoded by TRBV6-2 or TRBV6-3 joined to TRBJ1-1; the D gene identity is not certain. CDR1 and CDR2, per the germline V gene, are MNHEY and SVGEGT. V drops 3 bases and J drops 7 bases, leaving 12 bases in between. The CDR3 starts with the cysteine, ends with the phenylalanine, and has 13 residues. Only the CDR3 DNA is retained, 39 bases long and in frame from the first base.